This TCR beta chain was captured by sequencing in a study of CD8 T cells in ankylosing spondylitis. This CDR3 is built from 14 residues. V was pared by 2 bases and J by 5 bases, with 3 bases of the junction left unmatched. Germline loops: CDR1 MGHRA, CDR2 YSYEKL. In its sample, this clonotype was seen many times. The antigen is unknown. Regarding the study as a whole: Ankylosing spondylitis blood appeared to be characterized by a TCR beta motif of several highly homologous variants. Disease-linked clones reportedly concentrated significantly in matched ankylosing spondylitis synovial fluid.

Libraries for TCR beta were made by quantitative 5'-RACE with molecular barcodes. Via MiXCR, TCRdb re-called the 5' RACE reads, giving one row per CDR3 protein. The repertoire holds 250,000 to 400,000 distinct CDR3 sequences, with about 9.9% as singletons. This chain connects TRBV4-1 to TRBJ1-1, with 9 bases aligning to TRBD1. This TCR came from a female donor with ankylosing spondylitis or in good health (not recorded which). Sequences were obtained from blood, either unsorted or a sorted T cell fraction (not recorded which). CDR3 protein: CASSQPGTGTEAFF. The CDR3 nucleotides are TGCGCCAGCAGCCAACCCGGGACAGGGACTGAAGCTTTCTTT.